This T cell receptor (beta chain) is drawn from a study of T cells in Graves' hyperthyroidism and ophthalmopathy (dated by TCRdb to between 2018 and 2021). For context, the study as a whole: Peripheral blood was sampled at the time of initial diagnosis, prior to any treatment. To identify TCR V-J signatures that set the groups apart, the researchers used a discovery cohort of about a hundred patients, made up of around 40 with Graves' ophthalmopathy and some 60 with stable Graves' hyperthyroidism. An independent validation cohort of around 20 hyperthyroidism patients and over 15 patients who later progressed to ophthalmopathy tested prospective prediction of ophthalmopathy. For training and testing, the approximately 92 patients in the discovery cohort were randomly divided in a 7:3 ratio. In addition, the study compared T-cell repertoires in thyroid tissue and in blood from roughly six Graves' hyperthyroidism patients. After blood sampling, hyperthyroidism patients were treated with methimazole at a starting dose of 30 mg daily, and ophthalmopathy patients were treated with high-dose intravenous methylprednisolone. TCR Vbeta CDR3 sequencing of 120 to 150 peripheral blood samples (more than 40 ophthalmopathy, 75 hyperthyroidism and approximately 17 progressor patients) is reported in the paper. Paper-wide results and their limitations: Most expanded thyroid clonotypes (frequency above 0.001) were also found in blood, which suggests that blood repertoires may mirror thyroid immune responses. No statistical method was used to set the sample size in advance, and investigators knew the group allocation. In cross-validation, a model built on a 13 V-J signature told ophthalmopathy apart from stable hyperthyroidism with approximately 91% sensitivity and about 81% specificity, and in testing the same model reached 80%/75%. During validation, the model predicted progression to ophthalmopathy a median of about 5.9 months ahead of onset, with more than 55% sensitivity and 72% to 80% specificity.

The TCR beta CDR3 regions were amplified from the RNA transcripts. The first round of RT-PCR for the TCR CDR3 was performed with the HTBI primer set and the Qiagen OneStep RT-PCR kit. Libraries were constructed in a second round of multiplex PCR, after which size selection and purification were carried out. Paired-end sequencing of the libraries was performed with 100 bp reads on an Illumina HiSeq2000. In the paper's pipeline: SOAPnuke was used to process the raw data, with reads discarded if the reads contained adapters or uncalled bases, had a mean Phred below 15, or lacked an exact constant-primer or identifier match. COPE v1.2.5 was used to merge high-quality paired reads, and clonotypes were defined as unique nucleotide sequences. MiTCR v1.1 was used to align the clonotypes against IMGT TRBV, TRBD and TRBJ reference segments. The analysis included only V-J combinations with a frequency above 0.0001, which together covered around 99% of the repertoires. The TCS score was defined as the ratio of F50 (clonal expansion) to E x V (chaos), calculated using BLOSUM62-based TCRdist between CDR3 peptides within each V-J. Welch's t-statistics and random forest reduced around 520 V-J features to some 14, which were used in a naive Bayes classifier (R e1071). TCRdb reprocessing: public reads trimmed at Q25 with fastp, clones called with MiXCR, in-frame beta chains kept. One record per CDR3 amino acid sequence lists the most common genes and DNA. The V and J calls were determined by TCRdb, not by the authors. The sample table contains approximately 430,000 distinct CDR3 sequences; only one count was recorded for more than 15% of them. Jointly, the top ten make up 13% to 15% of the sample.

Comments on this clonotype: It lacks a known antigen. No quality values exist for individual bases; no much larger clone is one base distant.

Ends trimmed: V by 5 bases, J by 4 bases; bases unmatched to a gene: 19. CDR1 and CDR2 are read off the germline V gene as SGHTA and FQGNSA. The CDR3 holds 18 amino acids from the cysteine to the phenylalanine. Solely the CDR3 DNA is kept, with 54 bases framed from the first base. Stable Graves' hyperthyroidism was defined as no progression to ophthalmopathy during 18 months of follow-up. Hyperthyroidism patients were newly diagnosed, had a disease duration of under 2 months, and were aged 18 to 65 years. Patients with uncontrolled infections, other autoimmune diseases, pregnancy or lactation were excluded. Diagnoses were established on the basis of clinical symptoms, serum thyroxine and TRAb, thyroid ultrasound, and orbital computed tomography. Ficoll-Paque density gradient centrifugation was used to isolate PBMCs from around 10 ml of fresh peripheral blood. Total RNA was extracted with Trizol reagent, and quality was checked on an Agilent 2100 Bioanalyzer.

Recombination connected TRBV7-2 to TRBJ2-7; 8 bases in the middle match TRBD1. Input material: blood. The sequence was obtained from a woman aged 18-29 years with Graves' hyperthyroidism. The DNA sequence reads TGTGCCAGCAGCAATTTCAAAGGGAATGACAGGGGTCCGTACGAGCAGTACTTC. Its protein product is CASSNFKGNDRGPYEQYF.